Given below is one TCR beta chain in context. Its target is unknown. Time point defined: baseline, week 1 (first vaccination visit). Treatment here: pre-vaccination baseline after standard-of-care therapy. Each astrocytoma in the donors was new, WHO grade 3 or 4, IDH1-mutant and ATRX-lost. Sequencing was performed with immunoSEQ multiplex PCR; in TCRdb, only in-frame clones are kept and a portion is missing. This table has 60,000 to 85,000 clones, about four fifths appearing once. The entry originates in a study of a mutant IDH1 vaccine in newly diagnosed glioma. Across the whole study: Most patients had received both radiotherapy and temozolomide, the prior options being radiotherapy, temozolomide, or both.

Study-wide findings and caveats: Alterations occurring in top peripheral T cell clonotypes seemed unrelated to pseudoprogression. Overall, about 92% of patients had vaccine-induced immune responses.

From germline, CDR1 is MGHRA and CDR2 YSYEKL. This CDR3 has 16 residues. The V and J ends lost 4 bases and 5 bases, in that order; junction bases with no gene match: 11. This TCR was recovered from a man aged 45-65 years with glioma. The sequencing here drew on PBMCs, taken from a glioma patient treated with radiotherapy, temozolomide or both. The chain couples TRBV4-1 to TRBJ2-1; 7 bases align to TRBD1. The CDR3 bases are TGCGCCAGCAGCCGGGCTGAAGGACAGGTCGACAATGAGCAGTTCTTC. This sequence encodes CASSRAEGQVDNEQFF.